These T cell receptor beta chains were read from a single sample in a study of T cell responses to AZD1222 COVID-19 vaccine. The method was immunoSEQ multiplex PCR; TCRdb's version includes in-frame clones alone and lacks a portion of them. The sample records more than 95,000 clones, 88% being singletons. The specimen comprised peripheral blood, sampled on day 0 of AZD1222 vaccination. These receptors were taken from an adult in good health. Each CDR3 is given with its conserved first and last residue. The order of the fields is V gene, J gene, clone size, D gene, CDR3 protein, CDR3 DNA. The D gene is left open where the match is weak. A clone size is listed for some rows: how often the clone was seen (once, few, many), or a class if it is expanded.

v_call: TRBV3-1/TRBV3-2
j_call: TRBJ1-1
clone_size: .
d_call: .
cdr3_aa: CASSPGAGTEAFF
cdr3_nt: TGTGCCAGCAGCCCCGGGGCAGGCACTGAAGCTTTCTTT

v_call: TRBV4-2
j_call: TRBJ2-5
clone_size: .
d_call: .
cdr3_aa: CASSQGGVDQYF
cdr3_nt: TGTGCCAGCAGCCAAGGGGGAGTTGACCAGTACTTC

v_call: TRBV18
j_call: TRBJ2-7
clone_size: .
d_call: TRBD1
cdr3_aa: CASSPDRVEQYF
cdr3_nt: TGTGCCAGCTCACCCGACAGGGTCGAGCAGTACTTC

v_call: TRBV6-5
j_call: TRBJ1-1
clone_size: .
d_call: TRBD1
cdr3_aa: CASNLRQGNTEAFF
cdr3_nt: TGTGCCAGCAACCTAAGACAGGGGAACACTGAAGCTTTCTTT

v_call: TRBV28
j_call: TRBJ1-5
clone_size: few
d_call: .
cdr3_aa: CASTLRGKGRDNQPQHF
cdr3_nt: TGTGCCAGCACCCTTAGGGGTAAGGGTAGGGACAATCAGCCCCAGCATTTT

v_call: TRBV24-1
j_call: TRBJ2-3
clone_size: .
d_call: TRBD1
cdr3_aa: CATSEGQGVYTDTQYF
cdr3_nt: TGTGCCACCAGTGAGGGACAGGGGGTTTACACAGATACGCAGTATTTT

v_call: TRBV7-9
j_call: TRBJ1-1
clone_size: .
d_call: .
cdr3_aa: CASSLVTAGNTEAFF
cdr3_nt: TGTGCCAGCAGCTTAGTAACGGCCGGGAACACTGAAGCTTTCTTT

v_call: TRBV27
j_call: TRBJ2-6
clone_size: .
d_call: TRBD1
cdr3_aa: CASSSIVQGSGANVLTF
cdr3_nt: TGTGCCAGCAGTTCCATCGTACAGGGGTCTGGGGCCAACGTCCTGACTTTC

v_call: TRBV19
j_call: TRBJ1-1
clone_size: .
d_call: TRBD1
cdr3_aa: CASSIGTGRMNTEAFF
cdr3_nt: TGTGCCAGTAGTATAGGGACAGGAAGAATGAACACTGAAGCTTTCTTT

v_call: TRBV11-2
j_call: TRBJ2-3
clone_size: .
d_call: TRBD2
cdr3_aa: CASSSGVLAGGKGDTQYF
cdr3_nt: TGTGCCAGCAGTTCAGGGGTATTAGCGGGGGGGAAGGGAGATACGCAGTATTTT

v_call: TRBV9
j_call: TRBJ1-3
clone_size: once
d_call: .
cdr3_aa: CASSVEMLGADTIYF
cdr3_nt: TGTGCCAGCAGCGTAGAGATGCTGGGGGCGGACACCATATATTTT

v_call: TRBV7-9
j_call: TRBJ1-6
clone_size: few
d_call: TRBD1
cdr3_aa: CASSLASGGDGSPLHF
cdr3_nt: TGTGCCAGCAGCTTAGCGTCAGGGGGCGATGGTTCACCCCTCCACTTT

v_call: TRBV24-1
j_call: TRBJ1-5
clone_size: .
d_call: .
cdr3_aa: CATSDQGLGPQHF
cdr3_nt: TGTGCCACCAGTGACCAGGGACTGGGGCCCCAGCATTTT

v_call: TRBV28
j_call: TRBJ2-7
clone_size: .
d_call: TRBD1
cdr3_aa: CASSFGQDYEQYF
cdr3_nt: TGTGCCAGCAGTTTCGGACAGGACTACGAGCAGTACTTC

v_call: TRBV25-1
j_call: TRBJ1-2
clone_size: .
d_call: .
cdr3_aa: CASSEDHNYGYTF
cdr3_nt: TGTGCCAGCAGTGAGGACCATAACTATGGCTACACCTTC

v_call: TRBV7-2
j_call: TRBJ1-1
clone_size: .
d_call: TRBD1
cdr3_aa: CASSLRQGVFTEAFF
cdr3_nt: TGTGCCAGCAGCCTCCGACAGGGGGTTTTCACTGAAGCTTTCTTT

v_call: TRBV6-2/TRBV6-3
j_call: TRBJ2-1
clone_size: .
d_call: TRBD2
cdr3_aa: CASSYSQREIYNEQFF
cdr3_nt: TGTGCCAGCAGTTACTCTCAGCGGGAGATCTACAATGAGCAGTTCTTC

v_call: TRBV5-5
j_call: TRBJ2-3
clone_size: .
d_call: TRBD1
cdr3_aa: CASSFLRQGADTQYF
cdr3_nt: TGTGCCAGCAGCTTCCTTCGACAGGGGGCAGATACGCAGTATTTT

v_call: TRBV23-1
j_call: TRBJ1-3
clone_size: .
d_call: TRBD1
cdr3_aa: CASGNAGGASGNTIYF
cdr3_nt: TGCGCCAGCGGCAATGCAGGGGGCGCCTCTGGAAACACCATATATTTT

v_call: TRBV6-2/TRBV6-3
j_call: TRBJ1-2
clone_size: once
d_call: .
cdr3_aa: CASSSEAVGGYTF
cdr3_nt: TGTGCCAGCAGTTCAGAGGCCGTGGGAGGCTACACCTTC

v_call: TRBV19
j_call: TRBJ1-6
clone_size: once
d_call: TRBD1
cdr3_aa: CASSIRPGQGGTYNSPLHF
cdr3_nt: TGTGCCAGTAGTATACGCCCCGGACAGGGAGGGACCTATAATTCACCCCTCCACTTT

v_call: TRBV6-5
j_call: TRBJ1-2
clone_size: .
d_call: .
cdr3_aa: CASSYGPWGYTF
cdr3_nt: TGTGCCAGCAGTTATGGTCCCTGGGGCTACACCTTC

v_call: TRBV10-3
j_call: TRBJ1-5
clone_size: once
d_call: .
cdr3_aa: CAISVAPGDQPQHF
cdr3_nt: TGTGCCATCAGTGTAGCCCCGGGAGATCAGCCCCAGCATTTT

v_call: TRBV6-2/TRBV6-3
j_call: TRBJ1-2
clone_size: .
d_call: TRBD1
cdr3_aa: CASSYPTWTGGNYGYTF
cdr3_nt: TGTGCCAGCAGTTACCCTACCTGGACAGGGGGCAACTATGGCTACACCTTC

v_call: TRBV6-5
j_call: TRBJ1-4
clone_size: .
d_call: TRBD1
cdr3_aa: CASRAGGFTNEKLFF
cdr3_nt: TGTGCCAGCAGGGCAGGGGGCTTCACTAATGAAAAACTGTTTTTT

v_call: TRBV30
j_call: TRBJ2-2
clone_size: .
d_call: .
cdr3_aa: CAWSVPGAARFTGELFF
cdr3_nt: TGTGCCTGGAGTGTACCCGGGGCGGCTCGTTTCACCGGGGAGCTGTTTTTT

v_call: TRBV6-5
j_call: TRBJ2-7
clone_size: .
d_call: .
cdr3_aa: CASRQAFAGSYEQYF
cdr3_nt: TGTGCCAGCAGGCAAGCATTCGCAGGGTCCTACGAGCAGTACTTC

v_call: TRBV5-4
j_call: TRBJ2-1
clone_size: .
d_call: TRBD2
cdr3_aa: CASSGGGAGNEQFF
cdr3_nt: TGTGCCAGCAGCGGCGGGGGGGCCGGGAATGAGCAGTTCTTC

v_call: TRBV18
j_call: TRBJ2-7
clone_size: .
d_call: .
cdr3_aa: CASSPPTTIYEQYF
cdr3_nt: TGTGCCAGCTCACCACCGACGACTATCTACGAGCAGTACTTC

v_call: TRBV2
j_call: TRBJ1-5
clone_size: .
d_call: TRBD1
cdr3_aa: CASSIRDRGLQPQHF
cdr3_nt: TGTGCCAGCAGCATCCGGGACAGGGGGCTCCAGCCCCAGCATTTT

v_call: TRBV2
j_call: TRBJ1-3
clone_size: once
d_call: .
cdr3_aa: CASRGPGRGNTIYF
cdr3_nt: TGTGCCAGCAGGGGTCCGGGGCGCGGAAACACCATATATTTT

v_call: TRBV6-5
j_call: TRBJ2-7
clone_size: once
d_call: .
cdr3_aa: CASNPGTTSSYEQYF
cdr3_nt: TGTGCCAGCAATCCCGGGACAACCAGCTCCTACGAGCAGTACTTC

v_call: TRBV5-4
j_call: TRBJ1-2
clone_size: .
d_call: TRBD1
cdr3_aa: CASSLTGTGHGYTF
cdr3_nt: TGTGCCAGCAGCTTGACCGGGACAGGGCACGGCTACACCTTC

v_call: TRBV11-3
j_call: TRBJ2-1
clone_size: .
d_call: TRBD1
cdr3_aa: CASSLEQGYNEQFF
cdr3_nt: TGTGCCAGCAGCTTGGAACAGGGGTACAATGAGCAGTTCTTC

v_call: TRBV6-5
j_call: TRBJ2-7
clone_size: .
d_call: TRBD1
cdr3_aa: CASSYSTGGDYEQYF
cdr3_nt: TGTGCCAGCAGTTACTCTACAGGGGGCGACTACGAGCAGTACTTC

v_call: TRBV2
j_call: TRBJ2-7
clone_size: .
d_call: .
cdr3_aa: CASIGVTMPYEQYF
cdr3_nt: TGTGCCAGCATTGGGGTAACAATGCCCTACGAGCAGTACTTC

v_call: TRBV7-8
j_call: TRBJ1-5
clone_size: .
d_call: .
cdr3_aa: CASSPRQVDLGQPQHF
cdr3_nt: TGTGCCAGCAGCCCCCGACAGGTAGATCTGGGACAGCCCCAGCATTTT

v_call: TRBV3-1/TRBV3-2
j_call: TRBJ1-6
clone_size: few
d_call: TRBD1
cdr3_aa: CASSHPTGFHNSPLHF
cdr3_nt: TGTGCCAGCAGCCACCCGACAGGGTTTCATAATTCACCCCTCCACTTT

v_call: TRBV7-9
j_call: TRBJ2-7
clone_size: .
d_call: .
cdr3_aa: CASSSAGGRPKRQYF
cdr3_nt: TGTGCCAGCAGCTCGGCCGGAGGCCGACCAAAGAGGCAGTACTTC

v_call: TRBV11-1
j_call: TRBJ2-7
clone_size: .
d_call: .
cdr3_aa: CASSLAELYEQYF
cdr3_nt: TGTGCCAGCAGCTTAGCGGAGCTCTACGAGCAGTACTTC

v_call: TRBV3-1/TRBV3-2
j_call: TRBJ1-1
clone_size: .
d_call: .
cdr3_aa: CASATIPFGAEAFF
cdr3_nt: TGTGCCAGCGCTACCATTCCTTTTGGGGCAGAAGCTTTCTTT

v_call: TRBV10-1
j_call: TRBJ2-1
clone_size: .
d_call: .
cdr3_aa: CASSGNLYNEQFF
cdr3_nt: TGCGCCAGCAGCGGGAATCTCTACAATGAGCAGTTCTTC

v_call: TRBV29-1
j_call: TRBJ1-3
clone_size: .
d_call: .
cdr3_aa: CSVVAGAISGNTIYF
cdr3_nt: TGCAGCGTTGTGGCAGGAGCAATCTCTGGAAACACCATATATTTT

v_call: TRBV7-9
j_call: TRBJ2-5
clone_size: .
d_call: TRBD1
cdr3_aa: CASSPTGGETQYF
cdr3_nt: TGTGCCAGCAGCCCGACAGGGGGGGAGACCCAGTACTTC